The 30 T cell receptor beta chains given below trace back to one sample, sequenced in a study of beta chain features in type 1 diabetes. What was sequenced were expressed TCRB transcripts, since all of the isolated RNA had been reverse transcribed. TCRdb's copy holds only in-frame clones and misses some; the assay was immunoSEQ multiplex PCR. The sample includes about 210,000 clones, approximately 11% of them seen just once. Material for sequencing was central memory CD4+ T cells from blood. These receptor sequences come from a man in his late teens or twenties in good health.

The chain carries TRBV2 and TRBJ2-1; the D is unclear. The CDR3 spans 11 residues. The germline V gene has CDR1 SNHLY and CDR2 FYNNEI. The V end was cut by 3 bases, the J end by 6 bases, with 3 bases between. Here the CDR3 DNA reads TGTGCCAGCAGTGAGGTCAATGAGCAGTTCTTC. It specifies CASSEVNEQFF.

The rearrangement links TRBV27 to TRBJ2-1; possible D gene TRBD1, 5 bases. Trimming cost V 6 bases and J 6 bases, with 21 bases left between them. This CDR3 region has 16 residues. Germline-derived CDR1 and CDR2 are MNHEY and SMNVEV (reference sequence). The CDR3 DNA reads as TGTGCCAGCAGAGTGGGATGGACAAGCCCCACCAATGAGCAGTTCTTC. Amino acids: CASRVGWTSPTNEQFF.

This clone was detected only a few times. CDR3 DNA: TGTGCCAGCAGCCCCCAGACTAGCGGGTCCTACGAGCAGTACTTC. Its protein product is CASSPQTSGSYEQYF. This rearrangement joins TRBV9 to TRBJ2-7; 10 bases are shared with TRBD2. Trimming cost V 4 bases and J 1 base; bases outside gene matches: 5. Germline CDR1 and CDR2: SGDLS and YYNGEE. This CDR3 spans 15 amino acids. The full variable domain, rest sourced from reference TRBV9 and TRBJ2-7, is DSGVTQTPKHLITATGQRVTLRCSPRSGDLSVYWYQQSLDQGLQFLIQYYNGEERAKGNILERFSAQQFPDLHSELNLSSLELGDSALYFCASSPQTSGSYEQYFGPGTRLTVT.

In this sample, this clone turned up a few times. This sequence joins TRBV5-1 and TRBJ2-3, with D perhaps matching TRBD2 (6 bases). CDR1 and CDR2 from the germline V gene are SGHRS and YFSETQ. V lost 8 bases and J lost 0, with 10 bases in between. The length of the CDR3 is 13 residues. CDR3 region: CASRSGSTDTQYF. Written as DNA, the CDR3 is TGCGCCAGTCGCAGCGGGAGCACAGATACGCAGTATTTT.

V usage is TRBV12-2 and J usage is TRBJ2-3; TRBD1, the D gene given by the table, was not confirmed from the DNA. TRBV12-2 is a pseudogene locus. This CDR3 is 15 amino acids long. CDR3 protein: CASRFTSSLTDTQYF. The CDR3 region has the DNA TGTGCAAGTCGCTTCACATCCTCGCTCACAGATACGCAGTATTTT.

The rearrangement uses TRBV7-9 and TRBJ2-7, with a weak D call TRBD1 (6 bases). The CDR3 runs to 15 residues. V lost 1 base to trimming and J lost 6 bases, with 16 bases between them. The germline gives CDR1 SEHNR, CDR2 FQNEAQ (reference sequence). CDR3 sequence: CASSLVGRGRGEQYF. DNA for the CDR3: TGTGCCAGCAGCTTAGTTGGCAGGGGAAGAGGCGAGCAGTACTTC.

A few counts support this clone. The chain recombines TRBV7-2 with TRBJ2-1; D might be TRBD2 (5 bases). Trimming pared 4 bases from V and 10 bases from J, leaving 14 bases between. CDR1 is SGHTA, CDR2 FQGNSA, per germline. The CDR3 runs 13 residues. CDR3 protein: CASSSTLAYEQFF. CDR3 bases: TGTGCCAGCAGCTCAACTCTAGCATACGAGCAGTTCTTC.

The genes are TRBV2 and TRBJ1-5; D is perhaps TRBD1 (5 bases). Trimming removed 4 bases from V and 4 bases from J, with 8 bases in between. CDR1 is SNHLY, CDR2 FYNNEI, per germline. This CDR3 spans 13 amino acids. This CDR3 reads CASSVAGNQPQHF. CDR3 sequence (DNA): TGTGCCAGCAGTGTTGCAGGGAATCAGCCCCAGCATTTT. The whole variable domain, remainder taken from reference TRBV2 and TRBJ1-5, is EPEVTQTPSHQVTQMGQEVILRCVPISNHLYFYWYRQILGQKVEFLVSFYNNEISEKSEIFDDQFSVERPDGSNFTLKIRSTKLEDSAMYFCASSVAGNQPQHFGDGTRLSIL.

This rearrangement joins TRBV4-3 to TRBJ2-3, with TRBD2 identical over 10 bases. Germline CDR1 reads LGHNA; CDR2 reads YSLEER. The CDR3 loop spans 17 amino acids. Losses at the gene ends were 6 bases for V and 0 bases for J; bases not matched to a gene: 9. CDR3 DNA: TGCGCCAGCAGTCGGAGTAGACTAGCGGGTAGCACAGATACGCAGTATTTT. Translation: CASSRSRLAGSTDTQYF.

This clone was seen repeatedly, ten times or more. CDR3 DNA sequence: TGTGCCAGCAACCTAGCGCCAAGGGACATTCAGTACTTC. Its protein product is CASNLAPRDIQYF. V usage is TRBV6-1 and J usage is TRBJ2-4; a weak D match, TRBD2 (6 bases). CDR1 is MNHNS, CDR2 SASEGT, per germline. The CDR3 covers 13 residues. Trimming pared 7 bases from V and 8 bases from J, leaving 15 bases between.

To note about this clone: At one of its ends the junction is not consistent with the germline gene, which may arise from a read error. The rearrangement joins TRBV30 to TRBJ2-7, with D unresolved. In germline, CDR1 is GTSNPN, CDR2 SVGIG (reference sequence). The CDR3 length is 15 residues. The CDR3 nucleotides read TGTGCCCGGAGTGTACGACGCTACAGCTCCTACGAGCAGTACTTC. It yields the protein CARSVRRYSSYEQYF.

The chain employs TRBV29-1 and TRBJ2-1, with D perhaps TRBD1 or TRBD2 (5 bases each). The CDR3 is 14 amino acids. Trimming took 7 bases from V and 4 from J, leaving 17 bases between them. CDR1 and CDR2 (germline): SQVTM, ANQGSEA. The CDR3 DNA reads TGCAGCGCCCCAACGGGGCTCCGATACAATGAGCAGTTCTTC. Translation gives CSAPTGLRYNEQFF.

There are a few counts of this clone. The chain links TRBV6-5 to TRBJ2-6; the D gene is possibly TRBD1 (6 bases). The germline V gene has CDR1 MNHEY and CDR2 SVGAGI. This CDR3 has 14 residues. Between the trimmed V and J ends, which lost 5 bases and 2 bases, there was a span of 7 bases. The CDR3 region has the DNA TGTGCCAGCAGTCCAGGGGCTGGGGCCAACGTCCTGACTTTC. It yields the protein CASSPGAGANVLTF.

The CDR3 coding sequence is TGCGCCAGCAGCCAATTGAGTCCTAGCGAGTACAATGAGCAGTTCTTC. It specifies CASSQLSPSEYNEQFF. The chain joins TRBV4-3 to TRBJ2-1; D is possibly TRBD2 (6 bases). The CDR3 is made up of 16 amino acids. V lost 2 bases, J lost 4 bases, and 15 bases lay in between. CDR1 LGHNA and CDR2 YSLEER come from the germline V gene.

The chain links TRBV6-1 to TRBJ2-7, with 10 nucleotides matching TRBD1. Losses at the gene ends were 3 bases for V and 3 bases for J; bases not matched to a gene: 8. Germline-derived CDR1 and CDR2 are MNHNS and SASEGT. The CDR3 sequence is 16 residues long. The CDR3 sequence is CASSEGQGRVGYEQYF. The CDR3 bases are TGTGCCAGCAGTGAGGGACAGGGGCGCGTCGGCTACGAGCAGTACTTC.

This clone turned up a few times. The V call is TRBV9, the J call TRBJ2-1, with 11 positions matching TRBD2. Germline V lookup: CDR1 SGDLS, CDR2 YYNGEE. J was trimmed by 5 bases and V by 3 bases; bases with no gene match: 4. The CDR3 extends over 15 amino acids. The CDR3 is CASSATSGIHNEQFF. DNA of the CDR3: TGTGCCAGCAGCGCGACTAGCGGGATCCACAATGAGCAGTTCTTC.

The J gene is TRBJ1-1, the V gene TRBV30, with 7 bases fitting TRBD1. This CDR3 comprises 15 residues. Germline CDR1 and CDR2: GTSNPN and SVGIG (reference sequence). Germline trimming cut 3 bases from V and 4 bases from J; bases unmatched to any gene: 11. CDR3 loop: CAWRVRDREVTEAFF. The DNA of the CDR3 is TGTGCCTGGAGGGTACGAGACAGGGAGGTCACTGAAGCTTTCTTT.

The J gene is TRBJ2-5, the V gene TRBV15, with 7 bases identical to TRBD1. With 5 bases clipped from V and 2 bases from J, the junction kept 5 bases outside the gene matches. The CDR3 totals 14 residues. Germline values: CDR1 LNHNV, CDR2 YYDKDF (reference sequence). Here the CDR3 DNA reads TGTGCCACCAGCGGATGGACAGGTCAAGAGACCCAGTACTTC. This sequence encodes CATSGWTGQETQYF.

This clone occurred many times. This rearrangement joins TRBV4-1 to TRBJ2-5; 7 bases agree with TRBD1. Germline values: CDR1 MGHRA, CDR2 YSYEKL. The V gene end was trimmed by 4 bases and the J gene end by 1 base; junction bases not matched to a gene: 6. CDR3 length: 15 amino acids. CDR3 DNA: TGCGCCAGCAGCCGAAAGGGGGCGAGCCAAGAGACCCAGTACTTC. As protein: CASSRKGASQETQYF.

This clone occurred a few times. The chain uses TRBV25-1 and TRBJ2-5; no clear D gene. V was shortened by 3 bases and J by 3 bases, with 8 bases between the two germline ends. The CDR3 has 13 amino acids. Germline values: CDR1 MGHDK, CDR2 SYGVNS. This CDR3 reads CASSDWQEETQYF. CDR3 DNA sequence: TGTGCCAGCAGTGACTGGCAGGAAGAGACCCAGTACTTC.

In DNA, the CDR3 is TGTGCCTGGAGTATGGGACTAGCGGGGGCCCCAGATACGCAGTATTTT. Protein product: CAWSMGLAGAPDTQYF. This chain uses TRBV30 with TRBJ2-3; 14 positions match TRBD2. CDR1 and CDR2 from the germline V gene are GTSNPN and SVGIG (reference sequence). V was clipped by 2 bases and J by 4 bases; unmatched bases: 5. CDR3 length: 16 amino acids.

This clone was recorded a few times. The V gene is TRBV9, the J gene TRBJ2-1; 7 nucleotides agree with TRBD2. The germline CDR1 and CDR2 sequences are SGDLS and YYNGEE. The CDR3 consists of 17 residues. V shed 0 bases and J 0 bases; nucleotides not matched to a gene: 6. CDR3 in DNA: TGTGCCAGCAGCGTAGACCCCAGCGGGACCTCCTACAATGAGCAGTTCTTC. Translating it yields CASSVDPSGTSYNEQFF.

This clone turned up a few times. The chain links TRBV12-5 to TRBJ2-3; D not certain. From germline, CDR1 is LGHNT and CDR2 FRNRAP. Trimming took 2 bases from V and 6 from J, leaving 12 bases between them. The CDR3 extends over 14 amino acids. CDR3 in DNA: TGTGCTAGTGGTTTGCCTATGCCCTTGGATACGCAGTATTTT. Its protein is CASGLPMPLDTQYF.

The chain combines TRBV7-6 with TRBJ2-7; D is ambiguous. Germline lookup yields CDR1 SGHVS and CDR2 FNYEAQ. Deletions cut 5 bases from V and 3 bases from J, with 14 bases between. There are 14 residues in the CDR3. The CDR3 is CASSPTRDNYEQYF. CDR3 nucleotides: TGTGCCAGCAGCCCGACGAGAGACAACTACGAGCAGTACTTC.

This clone was detected a few times. The gene calls are TRBV25-1 and TRBJ2-1; 10 bases agree with TRBD2. This CDR3 has 16 residues. V lost 5 bases and J lost 2; bases outside the gene matches: 6. CDR1 MGHDK and CDR2 SYGVNS come from the germline V gene. CDR3 in amino acids: CASSRTSGRAYNEQFF. In nucleotides, the CDR3 is TGTGCCAGCAGTAGGACGAGCGGGAGGGCCTACAATGAGCAGTTCTTC.

This chain uses TRBV18 with TRBJ1-5, with TRBD1 matching 9 bases. J lost 4 bases, V lost 3 bases, and 7 bases had no gene match. The length of the CDR3 is 16 residues. Per germline, CDR1 KGHSH and CDR2 LQKENI. The CDR3 here is CASSPTGTGLNQPQHF. CDR3 sequence (DNA): TGTGCCAGCTCACCGACCGGGACAGGGCTAAATCAGCCCCAGCATTTT.

This clone was found once. This chain uses TRBV7-8 with TRBJ1-5; D ambiguous. V was clipped by 7 bases and J by 3 bases, with 13 bases between them. The CDR3 consists of 14 residues. Germline V lookup: CDR1 SGHVS, CDR2 FQNEAQ. The CDR3 protein is CASTAVDLNQPQHF. The CDR3 bases are TGTGCCAGCACCGCAGTGGACCTCAATCAGCCCCAGCATTTT.

The gene calls are TRBV29-1 and TRBJ2-1, with 11 nucleotides matching TRBD2. J gave up 8 bases and V 4 bases, and 10 bases lay outside the gene matches. This CDR3 spans 15 amino acids. From germline, CDR1 is SQVTM and CDR2 ANQGSEA. The CDR3 spells CSVVVASGRSDEQFF. DNA of the CDR3: TGCAGCGTTGTAGTGGCTAGCGGGAGGTCGGATGAGCAGTTCTTC.

The CDR3 loop is CASSSDRTQPQHF. CDR3 nucleotide sequence: TGTGCCAGCAGCTCAGACAGGACTCAGCCCCAGCATTTT. The chain carries TRBV5-4 and TRBJ1-5; TRBD1 is a possible D gene (6 bases). Looked up from germline, CDR1 is SGHNT and CDR2 is YYREEE (reference sequence). The CDR3 consists of 13 residues. V lost 3 bases to trimming and J lost 6 bases, with 10 bases between them.

The V gene is TRBV7-2, the J gene TRBJ2-3, with D unclear. The CDR3 sequence is 15 residues long. Germline lookup yields CDR1 SGHTA and CDR2 FQGNSA. Trimming removed 0 bases from V and 2 bases from J, with 9 bases in between. In nucleotides, the CDR3 is TGTGCCAGCAGCTTAGCGGTGCGTCCCACAGATACGCAGTATTTT. The encoded protein is CASSLAVRPTDTQYF.